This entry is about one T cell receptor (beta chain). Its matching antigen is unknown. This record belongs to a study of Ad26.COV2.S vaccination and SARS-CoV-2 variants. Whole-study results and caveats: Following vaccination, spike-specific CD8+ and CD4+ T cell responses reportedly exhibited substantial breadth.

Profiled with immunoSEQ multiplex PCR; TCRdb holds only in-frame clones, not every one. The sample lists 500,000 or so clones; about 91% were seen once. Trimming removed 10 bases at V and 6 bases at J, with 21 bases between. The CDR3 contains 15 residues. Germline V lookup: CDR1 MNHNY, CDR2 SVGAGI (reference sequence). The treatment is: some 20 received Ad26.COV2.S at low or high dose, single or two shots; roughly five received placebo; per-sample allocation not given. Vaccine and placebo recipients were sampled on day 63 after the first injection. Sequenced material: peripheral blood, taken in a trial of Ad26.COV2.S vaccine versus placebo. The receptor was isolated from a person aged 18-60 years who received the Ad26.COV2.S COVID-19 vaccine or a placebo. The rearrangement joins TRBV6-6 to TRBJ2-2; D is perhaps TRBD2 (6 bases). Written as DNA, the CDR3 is TGTGCCATCCAAAGATTGCGGGGCAGCCCCGGGGAGCTGTTTTTT. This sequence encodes CAIQRLRGSPGELFF.